These 10 T cell receptor beta chains originate from one sample sequenced in a study of blood T cell repertoires in COVID-19. Sequencing was performed with immunoSEQ multiplex PCR; in TCRdb, only in-frame clones are kept and a portion is missing. The table lists about 140,000 clones, approximately 81% of them singletons, with 4.5% to 7% in the top ten. Sequenced sample: PBMCs or T cells enriched from blood (not recorded which). The receptor source for this set is a man aged 35 to 55 with acute COVID-19.

The genes are TRBV10-3 and TRBJ1-4; tentative D call: TRBD1 (5 bases). The CDR3 runs to 15 residues. V lost 2 bases and J 8 bases, leaving 15 bases between the germline ends. CDR1 and CDR2 from the germline V gene are ENHRY and SYGVKD. The CDR3 region is CAISEAGRAEEKLFF. Written as DNA, the CDR3 is TGTGCCATCAGTGAGGCGGGACGGGCAGAGGAAAAACTGTTTTTT.

V and J are TRBV10-3 and TRBJ2-5; TRBD2 might be the D (5 bases). Trimming removed 5 bases from V and 2 bases from J, with 9 bases in between. CDR1 is ENHRY and CDR2 is SYGVKD in the germline V gene. This CDR3 is 13 amino acids long. The CDR3 is CAISTTGQETQYF. The DNA for the CDR3 is TGTGCCATCAGTACAACGGGGCAAGAGACCCAGTACTTC.

The chain links TRBV7-9 to TRBJ1-4, with 10 bases matching TRBD1. Germline V gives CDR1 SEHNR, CDR2 FQNEAQ (reference sequence). V was clipped by 2 bases and J by 2 bases; unmatched bases: 11. This CDR3 comprises 19 residues. CDR3 amino acids: CASSLYLGQGFKTNEKLFF. The CDR3 region has the DNA TGTGCCAGCAGCTTATATCTGGGACAGGGGTTTAAGACTAATGAAAAACTGTTTTTT.

The V gene is TRBV2, the J gene TRBJ2-7, with 8 bases lining up with TRBD1. The CDR3 covers 14 residues. Trimming cost V 6 bases and J 5 bases; bases outside gene matches: 9. The germline CDR1 and CDR2 sequences are SNHLY and FYNNEI. CDR3 residues: CASRARGRDDEQYF. The CDR3 DNA reads as TGTGCCAGCAGGGCCAGGGGGCGCGACGACGAGCAGTACTTC.

The CDR3 region has the DNA TGCGCCAGCAGCTTGGACTTCTACGAGCAGTACTTC. As protein: CASSLDFYEQYF. The chain couples TRBV5-1 to TRBJ2-7, with D unresolved. CDR1 and CDR2 from the germline V gene are SGHRS and YFSETQ. This CDR3 comprises 12 residues. Trimming stripped 0 bases from V and 3 bases from J, with 4 bases between.

The genes are TRBV28 and TRBJ1-3; 7 positions match TRBD1. From germline, CDR1 is MDHEN and CDR2 SYDVKM. The CDR3 spans 17 residues. V shed 4 bases and J 0 bases; nucleotides not matched to a gene: 9. CDR3 DNA sequence: TGTGCCAGCAGTTACCTAGGGGACAGCCGCTCTGGAAACACCATATATTTT. This gives the protein CASSYLGDSRSGNTIYF.

The rearrangement uses TRBV27 and TRBJ1-2; 8 positions match TRBD1. Trimming at V came to 2 bases and at J to 8 bases, leaving 4 bases not matched to a gene. The germline V gene encodes CDR1 MNHEY and CDR2 SMNVEV (reference sequence). The CDR3 totals 13 residues. The CDR3 region has the DNA TGTGCCAGCAGTTTACAGGGGGCTGGAGGCTACACCTTC. This sequence encodes CASSLQGAGGYTF.

This chain uses TRBV28 with TRBJ1-5, with D possibly TRBD1 on 6 matching bases. With 6 bases removed from V and 6 bases from J, the gap between germline ends came to 12 bases. The CDR3 length is 13 residues. Germline V gene sequence: CDR1 MDHEN, CDR2 SYDVKM. CDR3 sequence reads: CASRQGAGQPQHF. DNA of the CDR3: TGTGCCAGCAGACAGGGCGCCGGTCAGCCCCAGCATTTT.

This sequence joins TRBV24-1 and TRBJ2-1; no definite D call. V was cut by 3 bases and J by 9 bases, with 14 bases left in between. Germline CDR1 reads KGHDR; CDR2 reads SFDVKD. The length of the CDR3 is 14 residues. This CDR3 is CATSDPRLGSEQFF. In DNA, the CDR3 is TGTGCCACCAGTGATCCTCGCCTCGGTAGTGAGCAGTTCTTC.

This chain links TRBV9 with TRBJ2-5, with 9 nucleotides matching TRBD1. Germline CDR1 is SGDLS and CDR2 is YYNGEE. The CDR3 is 18 amino acids. V shed 0 bases and J 5 bases; nucleotides not matched to a gene: 14. The CDR3: CASSVGAGTGSFRETQYF. Written as DNA, the CDR3 is TGTGCCAGCAGCGTAGGGGCGGGGACAGGGTCCTTTAGGGAGACCCAGTACTTC.